This T cell receptor beta chain was identified during a study of T cells in localized non-small cell lung cancer. Study-level points and caveats: The study detected a median about 60 of the top 100 tumor clones in adjacent lung. With higher T cell density in blood came longer overall survival.

This clone was detected only once. Its antigen is currently unknown. Data came from immunoSEQ multiplex PCR; TCRdb stores just in-frame clones and leaves some out. The sample consists of about 14,000 clones, about nine tenths of them appearing once. This specimen consisted of peripheral blood mononuclear cells, obtained before any cancer treatment. This receptor was identified in a man aged 40 to 70 with stage III lung adenocarcinoma.

The chain's CDR3 is CASSPYKVQETQYF. DNA of the CDR3: TGTGCCAGCAGCCCATATAAGGTTCAAGAGACCCAGTACTTC. V and J are TRBV7-3 and TRBJ2-5; no firm D call. Trimming cost V 5 bases and J 2 bases, with 12 bases left between them. Looked up from germline, CDR1 is SGHTA and CDR2 is FQGTGA. The CDR3 runs to 14 residues.